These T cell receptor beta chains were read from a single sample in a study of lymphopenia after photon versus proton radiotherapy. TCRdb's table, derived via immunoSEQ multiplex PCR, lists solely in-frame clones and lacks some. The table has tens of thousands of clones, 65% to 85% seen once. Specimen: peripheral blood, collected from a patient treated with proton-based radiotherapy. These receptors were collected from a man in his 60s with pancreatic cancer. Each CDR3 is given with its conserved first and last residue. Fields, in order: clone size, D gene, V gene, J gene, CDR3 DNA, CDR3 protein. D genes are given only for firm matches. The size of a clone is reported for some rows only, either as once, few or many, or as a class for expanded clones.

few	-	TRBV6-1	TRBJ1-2	TGTGCCAGCAGTGCTCGGGTGGGGGCCGACTATGGCTACACCTTC	CASSARVGADYGYTF
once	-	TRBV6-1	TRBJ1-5	TGTGCCAGCAGACTGACAGGATATAGCAATCAGCCCCAGCATTTT	CASRLTGYSNQPQHF
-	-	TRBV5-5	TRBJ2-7	TGTGCCAGCAGCCAAGCACATAGCTCCTACGAGCAGTACTTC	CASSQAHSSYEQYF
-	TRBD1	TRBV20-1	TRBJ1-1	TGCAGTGCTCCGACAGGGACTGAAGCTTTCTTT	CSAPTGTEAFF
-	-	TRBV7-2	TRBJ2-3	TGTGCCAGCAGCCTCCAACAGGTTTCTAGCACAGATACGCAGTATTTT	CASSLQQVSSTDTQYF
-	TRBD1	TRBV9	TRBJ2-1	TGTGCCAGCAGCGTCGGCGGCAGGGGGCTAAATGAGCAGTTCTTC	CASSVGGRGLNEQFF
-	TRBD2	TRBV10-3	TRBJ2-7	TGTGCCCCGACGGTGACCGGGAGGAGCTACGAGCAGTACTTC	CAPTVTGRSYEQYF
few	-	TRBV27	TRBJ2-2	TGTGCCAGCAGTCGCAACACCGGGGAGCTGTTTTTT	CASSRNTGELFF
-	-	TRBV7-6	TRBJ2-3	TGTGCCAGCAGCCAGGATTCTAGCACAGATACGCAGTATTTT	CASSQDSSTDTQYF
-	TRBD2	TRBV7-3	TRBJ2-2	TGTGCCAGCAGCTTACGTGGAGCGGGAGCCGGTGGGAACGGGGAGCTGTTTTTT	CASSLRGAGAGGNGELFF
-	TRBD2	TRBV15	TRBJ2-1	TGTGCCACCAGCAGACGGACTAGCGGGAGCCCTGAGCAGTTCTTC	CATSRRTSGSPEQFF
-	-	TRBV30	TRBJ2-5	TGTGCCTGGAGTGTACGAGAGACCCAGTACTTC	CAWSVRETQYF
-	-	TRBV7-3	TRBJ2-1	TGTGCCAGCAGCTTAAACCAGGGTAATGAGCAGTTCTTC	CASSLNQGNEQFF
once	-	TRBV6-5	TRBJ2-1	TGTGCCAGCAGCGAGAGGAGGGGGGTAAATGAGCAGTTCTTC	CASSERRGVNEQFF
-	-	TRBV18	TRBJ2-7	TGTGCCAGCTCACCACCGCTTACAGGCTCAGCGAGCTACGAGCAGTACTTC	CASSPPLTGSASYEQYF
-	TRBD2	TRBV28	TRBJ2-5	TGTGCCTGTCGGGAAGCGGGAGCTGGGGAGACCCAGTACTTC	CACREAGAGETQYF
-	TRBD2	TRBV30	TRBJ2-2	TGTGCCTGGAGGGGACTAGCGGGGGGCTTGAACACCGGGGAGCTGTTTTTT	CAWRGLAGGLNTGELFF
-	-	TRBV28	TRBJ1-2	TGTGCCAGCAGTTTTAACCCCGCGATTAACTATGGCTACACCTTC	CASSFNPAINYGYTF
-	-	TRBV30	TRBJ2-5	TGTGCCTGGAGTGCGTCAGGGTCGGAGACCCAGTACTTC	CAWSASGSETQYF
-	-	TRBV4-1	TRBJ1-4	TGCGCCAGCAGCCAAGATATCGGGGCTGGGGAAAAACTGTTTTTT	CASSQDIGAGEKLFF
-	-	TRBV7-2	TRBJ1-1	TGTGCCAGCAGGCAGGGTCCGAACACTGAAGCTTTCTTT	CASRQGPNTEAFF
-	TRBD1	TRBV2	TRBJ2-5	TGTGCCAGCAGTTACAGGGGTGGAGGGACCCAGTACTTC	CASSYRGGGTQYF
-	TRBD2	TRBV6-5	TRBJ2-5	TGTGCCAGCGTGGGACTAGCGGGAGAAGAGACCCAGTACTTC	CASVGLAGEETQYF
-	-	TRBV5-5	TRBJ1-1	TGTGCCAGCAGCTTGAACACTGAAGCTTTCTTT	CASSLNTEAFF
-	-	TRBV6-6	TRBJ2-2	TGTGCCAGCAGTTACTCTGGGGGAAACACCGGGGAGCTGTTTTTT	CASSYSGGNTGELFF
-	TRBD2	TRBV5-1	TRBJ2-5	TGCGCCAGCAAGAGAACCGGGACTAGCCAAGAGACCCAGTACTTC	CASKRTGTSQETQYF
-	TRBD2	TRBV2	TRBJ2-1	TGTGCCAGCAGTGCACTAGCGGGAGCCGGTGAGCAGTTCTTC	CASSALAGAGEQFF
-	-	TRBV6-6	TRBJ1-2	TGTGCCAGCAGGCACCCTGACTATGGCTACACCTTC	CASRHPDYGYTF
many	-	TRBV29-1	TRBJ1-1	TGCAGCGTCCGAAGCGGGACGATCCCTGAAGCTTTCTTT	CSVRSGTIPEAFF
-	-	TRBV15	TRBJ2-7	TGTGCCACCAGCCGAGAGACCAGGGGACTGGGGGAGCAGTACTTC	CATSRETRGLGEQYF
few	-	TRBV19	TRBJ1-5	TGTGCCAGTAGTATTTCCAATCAGCCCCAGCATTTT	CASSISNQPQHF